These T cell receptor beta chains were read from a single sample in a study of CD8 T cells in ankylosing spondylitis. One entry per CDR3 protein results from TCRdb running MiXCR on the 5' RACE reads. The data show 200,000 to 250,000 distinct CDR3 sequences, approximately 10% seen once. The material sequenced was blood, either unsorted or a sorted T cell fraction (not recorded which). Every receptor here comes from a male donor with ankylosing spondylitis or in good health (not recorded which). The CDR3 runs from the conserved cysteine through the conserved F or W.

V gene,J gene,CDR3 protein
TRBV7-9,TRBJ1-2,CASGKGQKPNYGYTF
TRBV5-6,TRBJ2-2,CASSWDTGGHGELFF
TRBV20-1,TRBJ1-4,CSATTGGGEKLFF
TRBV15,TRBJ2-5,CATSVSGGARERKETQYF
TRBV24-1,TRBJ2-5,CATSGAAETQYF
TRBV6-1,TRBJ2-3,CASSELAGASGGDTQYF
TRBV2,TRBJ2-4,CASSEGSLLAKNIQYF
TRBV24-1,TRBJ2-7,CATSGDTYEQYF
TRBV11-3,TRBJ2-7,CASSLRDPYEQYF
TRBV12-3/TRBV12-4,TRBJ2-7,CASRIGTQTYEQYF
TRBV12-3/TRBV12-4,TRBJ2-2,CASSPPGHSMGDTGELFF
TRBV12-3/TRBV12-4,TRBJ1-5,CASSLPGTHQPQHF
TRBV19,TRBJ2-7,CASSSSRTDASSYEQYF
TRBV5-1,TRBJ1-2,CASSLESGTYGYTF
TRBV12-5,TRBJ2-2,CASGLSAGGANTGELFF
TRBV20-1,TRBJ1-1,CSARADRPNTEAFF
TRBV20-1,TRBJ2-1,CSARDVPQGYNEQFF
TRBV20-1,TRBJ2-1,CSARGPVYNEQFF
TRBV6-1,TRBJ1-6,CASSSGHQNSPLHF
TRBV7-7,TRBJ2-7,CASSLAQSYEQYF
TRBV28,TRBJ1-6,CASNLSGGYNSPLHF
TRBV5-1,TRBJ2-5,CASSSIPSETQYF
TRBV6-5,TRBJ2-7,CASSYRVVSGVNSYEQYF
TRBV18,TRBJ2-1,CASSPGTGATDEQFF
TRBV18,TRBJ2-4,CASSPPDGVNIQYF
TRBV12-3/TRBV12-4,TRBJ1-3,CASSPRAGNFGGNTIYF
TRBV18,TRBJ1-1,CASSEKGTEAFF
TRBV10-3,TRBJ2-1,CAISAERGGREFF
TRBV11-1,TRBJ2-7,CASRVKTSGDSTNSYEQYF
TRBV7-2,TRBJ2-5,CASSFERPGRETQYF
TRBV7-2,TRBJ2-2,CASSSRTSTNTGELFF
TRBV3-1,TRBJ2-5,CASSQPIGAGGEETQYF
TRBV4-2,TRBJ2-1,CAMGPGADRGNHEQFF
TRBV3-1,TRBJ2-3,CASSHYNKADTQYF
TRBV20-1,TRBJ2-7,CSARGSAYEQYF
TRBV7-9,TRBJ2-2,CASSLLPGPSNTGELFF
TRBV7-2,TRBJ1-3,CASSVTGNTIYF
TRBV12-3/TRBV12-4,TRBJ2-5,CASSLSVVVETQYF
TRBV24-1,TRBJ2-3,CATSDLSGTDTQYF
TRBV20-1,TRBJ1-5,CSGQGWGNQPQHF
TRBV11-2,TRBJ1-2,CASSLSTPALRYTF
TRBV7-9,TRBJ1-1,CASSEDRGDTEAFF
TRBV12-3/TRBV12-4,TRBJ2-5,CASRRGEKETQYF
TRBV11-2,TRBJ2-1,CASSYWDSGNEQFF
TRBV5-6,TRBJ1-1,CASSFPGTGRSEAFF